Detailed here is one TCR beta chain. Antigen specificity is unknown. The PCR employed 60 Vbeta primers together with 13 Jbeta primers. Clones were sequenced by immunoSEQ multiplex PCR, and TCRdb holds only the in-frame ones, with some missing. The sample table sets out 200,000 or so clones. This entry belongs to a study of cytomegalovirus exposure and HLA in healthy donors. Study-wide points: It was taken for granted in presence/absence analyses that sequencing depth across donors was roughly uniform. Researchers reported from a later analysis that most CMV-associated TCR beta chains appeared HLA-restricted.

Germline-derived CDR1 and CDR2 are SGHTA and FQGTGA. V shed 5 bases and J 6 bases; nucleotides not matched to a gene: 11. The CDR3 has 15 amino acids. The rearrangement joins TRBV7-3 to TRBJ1-2; 8 bases match TRBD1. Sequencing was done on a sample of PBMCs. This TCR was sampled from a boy younger than 18 in good health and CMV-seronegative. The CDR3 is CASSASDRGGDGYTF. CDR3 DNA: TGTGCCAGCAGCGCCTCAGACAGGGGAGGGGATGGCTACACCTTC.